This T cell receptor (beta chain) was recorded in a study of cytomegalovirus exposure and HLA in healthy donors. Study-wide findings and caveats: Diagnosis of cytomegalovirus status made by the classifier reportedly showed high specificity and sensitivity.

A few counts support this clone. Its target is unknown. Use of 60 Vbeta and 13 Jbeta primers characterized the PCR. Clones were read by immunoSEQ multiplex PCR, and TCRdb kept only the in-frame ones, dropping some. The sample holds approximately 73,000 clones, roughly 63% seen once. The length of the CDR3 is 11 residues. Trimming removed 5 bases from V and 3 bases from J, with 4 bases in between. CDR1 and CDR2 from the germline V gene are MDHEN and SYDVKM. The sequencing sample was made of PBMCs. The sequence came from a man aged 25 to 40 in good health and CMV-seropositive. The chain employs TRBV28 and TRBJ2-5; no reliable D call. CDR3 nucleotides: TGTGCCAGCAGTGAGAAAGAGACCCAGTACTTC. Translating gives CASSEKETQYF.